The following is a T cell receptor (beta chain) sequence with its context. Repertoires were generated with immunoSEQ multiplex PCR, while TCRdb's copy carries only in-frame clones and drops some. The sample includes some 110,000 clones, approximately 90% of them seen just once. This entry is derived from a study of control samples from healthy donors and cancer patients. In germline, CDR1 is MNHEY, CDR2 SVGEGT. The CDR3 consists of 16 residues. Trimming cost V 2 bases and J 8 bases; bases outside gene matches: 8. The chain combines TRBV6-2 or TRBV6-3 with TRBJ2-4, with 11 bases lining up with TRBD1. Sequencing was performed on blood. This clonotype was sampled from a woman in her seventies in good health. CDR3 in amino acids: CASSYARGQGADIQYF. In DNA, the CDR3 is TGTGCCAGCAGTTACGCCCGAGGACAGGGGGCAGACATTCAGTACTTC.